The rows below give T cell receptor beta chains drawn from one sample of a study of early T cells in non-severe SARS-CoV-2 infection. TCRdb re-called the 5' RACE reads through MiXCR, storing one row per CDR3 protein. In the table there are 50,000 or so distinct CDR3 sequences, roughly 12% of which are singletons. The sample comprised whole blood. The receptors here all came from an adult who was a healthcare worker with PCR-confirmed SARS-CoV-2 infection or an uninfected control (not recorded which). The CDR3 runs from the conserved cysteine through the conserved F or W. A D gene is named only where the DNA matches it firmly. Part of the rows lack a size; the others show once, few, many or a class for expanded clones.

J: TRBJ2-7
length: 15
size: many
D: -
V: TRBV6-5
DNA: TGTGCCAGCAGTGCCGCCGGGACGGTAACCTACGAGCAGTACTTC
CDR3: CASSAAGTVTYEQYF

J: TRBJ1-1
length: 14
size: few
D: TRBD1
V: TRBV29-1
DNA: TGCAGCGCCCAACTGGACAGGGAGAACACTGAAGCTTTCTTT
CDR3: CSAQLDRENTEAFF

J: TRBJ1-1
length: 14
size: many
D: -
V: TRBV6-1
DNA: TGTGCCAGCAGTGAATCGCCAGGCGGTTCTGAAGCTTTCTTT
CDR3: CASSESPGGSEAFF

J: TRBJ2-5
length: 18
size: once
D: TRBD2
V: TRBV5-1
DNA: TGCGCCAGCAGCTTGGGGAGACTAGCGGGAGCATTCCAAGAGACCCAGTACTTC
CDR3: CASSLGRLAGAFQETQYF

J: TRBJ1-4
length: 15
size: few
D: -
V: TRBV30
DNA: TGTGCCTGGACCGGAGACAGTAGCCAAAATGAAAAACTGTTTTTT
CDR3: CAWTGDSSQNEKLFF

J: TRBJ1-5
length: 15
size: many
D: TRBD1
V: TRBV6-2/TRBV6-3
DNA: TGTGCCAGCAGAGATGGACAGGGAGGTAATCAGCCCCAGCATTTT
CDR3: CASRDGQGGNQPQHF

J: TRBJ1-2
length: 13
size: many
D: -
V: TRBV27
DNA: TGTGCCACCAGGACAGACTTTAACTATGGCTACACCTTC
CDR3: CATRTDFNYGYTF

J: TRBJ2-5
length: 16
size: few
D: -
V: TRBV18
DNA: TGTGCCAGCTCACCACCCACGACAGTAGTGAAGGAGACCCAGTACTTC
CDR3: CASSPPTTVVKETQYF

J: TRBJ2-1
length: 17
size: -
D: TRBD1
V: TRBV7-3
DNA: TGTGCCAGCAGCCCCTTCCCCGGGACAGGGGGCTACAATGAGCAGTTCTTC
CDR3: CASSPFPGTGGYNEQFF

J: TRBJ2-2
length: 13
size: many
D: TRBD1
V: TRBV7-9
DNA: TGTGCCGTGAAGGACAGGGAGGATGGGGAGCTGTTTTTT
CDR3: CAVKDREDGELFF

J: TRBJ1-2
length: 15
size: few
D: TRBD1
V: TRBV19
DNA: TGTGCCAGTAGTATCGTCGCGGGGACAGGGAATGGCTACACCTTC
CDR3: CASSIVAGTGNGYTF

J: TRBJ2-5
length: 12
size: many
D: TRBD2
V: TRBV20-1
DNA: TGCAGTGCTAGACTAGCGGGAGAGACCCAGTACTTC
CDR3: CSARLAGETQYF

J: TRBJ2-3
length: 17
size: -
D: TRBD1
V: TRBV11-2
DNA: TGTGCCAGCAGCTTAGGGACAGGAATGTCGCACACAGATACGCAGTATTTT
CDR3: CASSLGTGMSHTDTQYF

J: TRBJ1-4
length: 16
size: -
D: -
V: TRBV7-2
DNA: TGTGCCAGCAGCTCACCCGTCGGGGCGGGTACTGAAAAACTGTTTTTT
CDR3: CASSSPVGAGTEKLFF

J: TRBJ2-7
length: 14
size: many
D: -
V: TRBV11-2
DNA: TGTGCCAGCAGTCGAACGAGGACAGCCTACGAGCAGTACTTC
CDR3: CASSRTRTAYEQYF

J: TRBJ2-4
length: 14
size: few
D: -
V: TRBV29-1
DNA: TGCAGCGCCGTCAGGGGTGGCCTCCGGGACATTCAGTACTTC
CDR3: CSAVRGGLRDIQYF

J: TRBJ2-1
length: 17
size: few
D: TRBD1
V: TRBV13
DNA: TGTGCCAGCAGCCACGACAGGGTAGGGCCTTCCTACAATGAGCAGTTCTTC
CDR3: CASSHDRVGPSYNEQFF

J: TRBJ2-3
length: 15
size: many
D: -
V: TRBV9
DNA: TGTGCCAGCAGCCCACGAAGGTCGGGACTCGATACGCAGTATTTT
CDR3: CASSPRRSGLDTQYF

J: TRBJ1-4
length: 15
size: -
D: -
V: TRBV5-5
DNA: TGTGCCAGCAGCCCACGAACACAGGGTGTCGAAAAACTGTTTTTT
CDR3: CASSPRTQGVEKLFF

J: TRBJ2-3
length: 15
size: -
D: TRBD2
V: TRBV5-5
DNA: TGTGCCAGCAGCTCCCGGGGACTAGCGGGGCTTACGCAGTATTTT
CDR3: CASSSRGLAGLTQYF

J: TRBJ2-7
length: 13
size: -
D: -
V: TRBV18
DNA: TGTGTCAGCTCACCACCGGAACTGACAGAGCAGTACTTC
CDR3: CVSSPPELTEQYF

J: TRBJ2-7
length: 17
size: -
D: -
V: TRBV7-9
DNA: TGTGCCAGCAGCTCGGAGGGTGGGTACGAAAGCTCCTACGAGCAGTACTTC
CDR3: CASSSEGGYESSYEQYF

J: TRBJ2-4
length: 13
size: few
D: -
V: TRBV24-1
DNA: TGTGCCACCAGTGATCCTGGAGGAAACATTCAGTACTTC
CDR3: CATSDPGGNIQYF

J: TRBJ2-3
length: 17
size: few
D: TRBD2
V: TRBV20-1
DNA: TGCAGTGCTATCGGGGAAGCCGATAGCGGGGGGGCAGATACGCAGTATTTT
CDR3: CSAIGEADSGGADTQYF

J: TRBJ2-3
length: 11
size: few
D: -
V: TRBV3-1
DNA: TGTGCCAGCAGCCTCAAGCGTTCGCAGTATTTT
CDR3: CASSLKRSQYF

J: TRBJ1-5
length: 14
size: few
D: -
V: TRBV29-1
DNA: TGCAGCGTTGTTCAAGGGGATAGCAATCAGCCCCAGCATTTT
CDR3: CSVVQGDSNQPQHF

J: TRBJ2-5
length: 16
size: -
D: TRBD2
V: TRBV28
DNA: TGTGCCAGCAGCTCCGCCTGGCGGGAGAGGCTTGAGACCCAGTACTTC
CDR3: CASSSAWRERLETQYF

J: TRBJ1-5
length: 14
size: -
D: -
V: TRBV19
DNA: TGTGCCAGTAGTCATGATAGCCCCAATCAGCCCCAGCATTTT
CDR3: CASSHDSPNQPQHF

J: TRBJ2-1
length: 17
size: many
D: -
V: TRBV4-3
DNA: TGCGCCAGCAGCCAAGAATCGCTAGCGACCTCCTACAATGAGCAGTTCTTC
CDR3: CASSQESLATSYNEQFF

J: TRBJ2-2
length: 17
size: few
D: -
V: TRBV12-3/TRBV12-4
DNA: TGTGCCAGCAGTTTCACTGTCACAGGCCGAAACACCGGGGAGCTGTTTTTT
CDR3: CASSFTVTGRNTGELFF

J: TRBJ1-1
length: 14
size: -
D: -
V: TRBV5-1
DNA: TGCGCCAGCAGCTTGACCAGGGAGAACACTGAAGCTTTCTTT
CDR3: CASSLTRENTEAFF

J: TRBJ2-7
length: 16
size: few
D: TRBD2
V: TRBV6-2/TRBV6-3
DNA: TGTGCCAGCAGTTACGGGACTAGCGAACCTTCCTACGAGCAGTACTTC
CDR3: CASSYGTSEPSYEQYF

J: TRBJ2-1
length: 14
size: many
D: TRBD1
V: TRBV7-8
DNA: TGTGCCAGCAGCTCGGGACAGGGACACAATGAGCAGTTCTTC
CDR3: CASSSGQGHNEQFF

J: TRBJ2-7
length: 15
size: -
D: TRBD1
V: TRBV10-3
DNA: TGTGCCATCAGTGAAGTCGACAGGGCGACCTACGAGCAGTACTTC
CDR3: CAISEVDRATYEQYF

J: TRBJ2-1
length: 12
size: many
D: TRBD2
V: TRBV7-7
DNA: TGTGCTAGCAGCCTTTCGGGGGGAGAGCAGTTCTTC
CDR3: CASSLSGGEQFF

J: TRBJ2-3
length: 19
size: many
D: TRBD2
V: TRBV6-1
DNA: TGTGCCAGCCTCACCCCACAGCGGGAGGGCCGAACCGGAGCAGATACGCAGTATTTT
CDR3: CASLTPQREGRTGADTQYF

J: TRBJ1-2
length: 12
size: many
D: -
V: TRBV19
DNA: TGTGCCAGTACCCCGGGGGACTATGGCTACACCTTC
CDR3: CASTPGDYGYTF

J: TRBJ2-1
length: 14
size: -
D: TRBD2
V: TRBV29-1
DNA: TGCAGCGCCTCGACTAGCGGGGGGCCGGATGAGCAGTTCTTC
CDR3: CSASTSGGPDEQFF

J: TRBJ2-2
length: 12
size: many
D: -
V: TRBV7-3
DNA: TGTGCCAGCAGCAGGGAGGCCGGGGAGCTGTTTTTT
CDR3: CASSREAGELFF

J: TRBJ2-3
length: 16
size: few
D: TRBD1
V: TRBV24-1
DNA: TGTGCCACCAGTGATCCCGGACAGGGAGCGGCGGATACGCAGTATTTT
CDR3: CATSDPGQGAADTQYF

J: TRBJ2-5
length: 15
size: many
D: TRBD1
V: TRBV11-2
DNA: TGTGCCAGCAGCCCAACAATCCACAGGGGAGAGACCCAGTACTTC
CDR3: CASSPTIHRGETQYF

J: TRBJ2-1
length: 16
size: -
D: TRBD2
V: TRBV5-6
DNA: TGTGCCAGCAGCGCGAGGCCTAGCGGGACTTTGAATGAGCAGTTCTTC
CDR3: CASSARPSGTLNEQFF

J: TRBJ2-3
length: 14
size: -
D: -
V: TRBV6-4
DNA: TGTGCCAGCAGTACGGAGGGGGAAACAGATACGCAGTATTTT
CDR3: CASSTEGETDTQYF

J: TRBJ1-5
length: 13
size: few
D: TRBD1
V: TRBV7-2
DNA: TGTGCCAGCAGCTGGACAGGGATTCAGCCCCAGCATTTT
CDR3: CASSWTGIQPQHF

J: TRBJ2-3
length: 15
size: -
D: TRBD2
V: TRBV6-4
DNA: TGTGCCAGCAGTGACTCGACGGGGGGGCCAGATACGCAGTATTTT
CDR3: CASSDSTGGPDTQYF

J: TRBJ2-1
length: 17
size: -
D: TRBD1
V: TRBV12-3/TRBV12-4
DNA: TGTGCCAGCAGTTTACGCGGACAGGGGGCGCGTTACAATGAGCAGTTCTTC
CDR3: CASSLRGQGARYNEQFF